This TCR beta chain is from a study of CD8 T cells in ankylosing spondylitis. V was cut by 8 bases and J by 6 bases, with 22 bases left in between. The CDR3 is 15 amino acids. Per the germline V gene, CDR1 is LGHNA and CDR2 is YNFKEQ. Study results and limitations: Clones linked to disease were reported to show significant enrichment in matched ankylosing spondylitis synovial fluid. A TCR beta motif of roughly eight highly homologous variants appeared characteristic of ankylosing spondylitis blood. Disease-linked clones proved CD8+ and comparatively uncommon in peripheral blood.

TCR beta libraries were made by quantitative 5'-RACE with molecular barcodes. From the 5' RACE reads, TCRdb called clonotypes with MiXCR, one entry per CDR3 protein. The data contain 200,000 to 250,000 distinct CDR3 sequences, around 18% of them singletons. On this clonotype itself: Its antigen is still unknown.

The source of this sequence is a male donor with ankylosing spondylitis. The material sequenced was blood, either unsorted or a sorted T cell fraction (not recorded which). The chain couples TRBV4-2 to TRBJ1-2, with D possibly matching TRBD1 (5 bases). CDR3 bases: TGTGCCAGCGGACAACTATCGACAGACTTGGATGGCTACACCTTC. This encodes CASGQLSTDLDGYTF.